Listed below are T cell receptor beta chains from one sample, sequenced in a study of T cells after posttransplantation cyclophosphamide. The table came from immunoSEQ multiplex PCR; TCRdb's copy has only in-frame clones and leaves some out. The sample holds about 30,000 clones, and no clone turns up only once. Input material: PBMCs. These receptors originate from a woman in her twenties or thirties in good health and a related stem cell transplant donor. CDR3s include the opening cysteine and the closing phenylalanine or tryptophan. The order of the fields is D gene, J gene, V gene, clone size, CDR3 protein, CDR3 DNA. The D gene is left open where the match is weak. Size is omitted from some rows. Given values are once, few, many or a class for expanded clones.

D: TRBD2; J: TRBJ2-3; V: TRBV6-1; size: .; CDR3: CASSEGNSGRGINTQYF; DNA: TGTGCCAGCAGTGAGGGCAACAGTGGGCGGGGGATAAATACGCAGTATTTT
D: TRBD1; J: TRBJ1-2; V: TRBV10-3; size: many; CDR3: CAISTGTGGEGYTF; DNA: TGTGCCATCAGCACCGGGACAGGGGGCGAAGGCTACACCTTC
D: .; J: TRBJ1-6; V: TRBV4-3; size: many; CDR3: CASSQDLGDSSPLHF; DNA: TGCGCCAGCAGCCAAGATCTAGGGGATAGCTCACCCCTCCACTTT
D: .; J: TRBJ1-1; V: TRBV30; size: many; CDR3: CAWSAFRNTEAFF; DNA: TGTGCCTGGAGCGCCTTTAGGAACACTGAAGCTTTCTTT
D: TRBD1; J: TRBJ1-6; V: TRBV2; size: many; CDR3: CASSETGVGSPLHF; DNA: TGTGCCAGCAGCGAGACAGGGGTCGGTTCACCCCTCCACTTT
D: TRBD1; J: TRBJ2-1; V: TRBV10-3; size: many; CDR3: CAISGVVGQGSYNEQFF; DNA: TGTGCCATCAGTGGCGTGGTAGGACAGGGATCCTACAATGAGCAGTTCTTC
D: .; J: TRBJ1-4; V: TRBV6-1; size: medium-sized; CDR3: CASSVRHFVRNEKLFF; DNA: TGTGCCAGCAGTGTCCGACATTTTGTCCGTAATGAAAAACTGTTTTTT
D: .; J: TRBJ1-2; V: TRBV19; size: many; CDR3: CASSIRDYGYTF; DNA: TGTGCCAGTAGTATCCGGGACTATGGCTACACCTTC
D: .; J: TRBJ2-4; V: TRBV30; size: few; CDR3: CAWTRLGGRRIQYF; DNA: TGTGCCTGGACCCGGTTGGGGGGGCGGCGGATTCAGTACTTC
D: TRBD1; J: TRBJ1-1; V: TRBV19; size: many; CDR3: CASSIPGQGAGSEAFF; DNA: TGTGCCAGTAGTATTCCGGGACAGGGAGCAGGGTCTGAAGCTTTCTTT